The present T cell receptor beta chain was sequenced within a study of human T cells and chemical hapten exposure. As for the study in general: For the roughly 25-week duration of the study, patients were given weekly doses of diphenylcyclopropenone on the scalp. Minor volume differences among pooled libraries chiefly drove per-sample TCR yield variation.

V was clipped by 6 bases and J by 0 bases; unmatched bases: 12. The CDR3 extends over 18 amino acids. Germline V gene sequence: CDR1 SGHTA, CDR2 FQGNSA. TCRdb analysed the RACE reads with MiXCR anew, one entry per CDR3 protein. The sample includes around 250,000 distinct CDR3 sequences, about 9.4% of them seen just once. This clonotype was found a few times. As for time point: pre-sensitization, week 0. The treatment was: therapeutic diphenylcyclopropenone sensitization with weekly scalp DPC. At patch-test visits, sampling came before the patch test. Before extraction, the whole blood was not fractionated, and total RNA was taken from it.

Sequencing was performed on whole blood, taken in connection with sensitization to the hapten diphenylcyclopropenone (DPC). This clonotype was obtained from a woman aged 40 to 55 with alopecia areata. Some clones in this sample may be carry-over from other donors' samples. The chain is built from TRBV7-2 and TRBJ2-3; 10 bases fit TRBD2. This chain's CDR3 is CASSPIPSGSGSTDTQYF. CDR3 nucleotide sequence: TGTGCCAGCAGTCCCATCCCTAGCGGGAGTGGTAGCACAGATACGCAGTATTTT. Combining the CDR3 with reference TRBV7-2 and TRBJ2-3 gives the whole variable domain GAGVSQSPSNKVTEKGKDVELRCDPISGHTALYWYRQSLGQGLEFLIYFQGNSAPDKSGLPSDRFSAERTGGSVSTLTIQRTQQEDSAVYLCASSPIPSGSGSTDTQYFGPGTRLTVL.